A selection of T cell receptor beta chains follows, all from one sample in a study of T cells in Graves' hyperthyroidism and ophthalmopathy. TCRdb fed the multiplex PCR reads into MiXCR, producing one record per CDR3 protein. Of hundreds of thousands of distinct CDR3 sequences listed, about 14% were seen once; the top ten hold approximately 4.3%. Source material: blood. Receptors originate from a woman aged 40 to 49 with Graves' ophthalmopathy. CDR3s include the opening cysteine and the closing phenylalanine or tryptophan. The order of the fields is clone size, J gene, V gene, CDR3 protein. Not all rows give a size; the values are once, few, many and, for expanded clones, a class.

>NA|TRBJ2-6|TRBV10-3
CAISPGTSVLTF
>many|TRBJ2-7|TRBV27
CASKATAEGLYSSYEQYF
>few|TRBJ2-7|TRBV7-9
CASSSTLADGFYEQYF
>many|TRBJ2-7|TRBV20-1
CSAKLTSGAHYEQYF
>NA|TRBJ2-7|TRBV29-1
CSARDSRYEQYF
>NA|TRBJ1-3|TRBV6-1
CASRSGTASGNTIYF
>many|TRBJ2-5|TRBV24-1
CATSDGDKVWQKTQYF
>NA|TRBJ2-7|TRBV2
CASSAPRQGTYEQYF
>NA|TRBJ1-2|TRBV11-2
CASSRVGNYGYTF
>few|TRBJ2-5|TRBV7-3
CASSTDRDQETQYF
>NA|TRBJ2-1|TRBV11-3
CASSLGLAGGPLTYNEQFF
>many|TRBJ1-1|TRBV10-3
CAIKGGEALAFF
>few|TRBJ1-5|TRBV7-9
CASSGQFDNQPQHF
>NA|TRBJ2-6|TRBV28
CASSLLGLGANVLTF
>few|TRBJ1-1|TRBV20-1
CSAETGGYTEAFF
>few|TRBJ1-3|TRBV29-1
CSVGGTPGNTIYF
>many|TRBJ2-7|TRBV20-1
CSARDATSAYEQYF